These T cell receptor beta chains were read from a single sample in a study of post-analysis software for immune sequencing data. MiXCR was run by TCRdb on the PCR reads, yielding one entry per CDR3 protein. The sample lists about 560,000 distinct CDR3 sequences, around 40% occurring once. Sequencing was done on a sample of blood. All receptors come from a girl aged 5-17 years with multiple sclerosis. CDR3s include the opening cysteine and the closing phenylalanine or tryptophan. The D gene is left open where the match is weak. Clone size is not always given. Where it is, it says once, few, many or a class for expanded clones.

clone size,J gene,V gene,D gene,CDR3 DNA,CDR3 protein
.,TRBJ2-7,TRBV6-5,.,TGTGCCAGCAGAGACCGAATCGGGGGCGGGTACGAGCAGTACTTC,CASRDRIGGGYEQYF
.,TRBJ1-5,TRBV10-3,.,TGTGCCATCAGTGAGGTGCTGGGGGCAAATCAGCCCCAGCATTTT,CAISEVLGANQPQHF
.,TRBJ2-5,TRBV20-1,.,TGCAGTGCTAGGGGATACAGTGAACGGGAGACCCAGTACTTC,CSARGYSERETQYF
few,TRBJ2-7,TRBV6-5,.,TGTGCCAGCAGTTACTACGGGGGAAGACTCTACGAGCAGTACTTC,CASSYYGGRLYEQYF
few,TRBJ2-7,TRBV6-1,.,TGTGCCAGCAGTGAATCCGGGTATCGCGAGCAGTACTTC,CASSESGYREQYF
few,TRBJ2-5,TRBV20-1,.,TGCAGTGCTAGTTTCCCGACAGCACAGGAGACCCAGTACTTC,CSASFPTAQETQYF
.,TRBJ2-3,TRBV12-3/TRBV12-4,TRBD2,TGTGCCAGCAGTTTGGAGCTAGCGGTAGATACGCAGTATTTT,CASSLELAVDTQYF
few,TRBJ2-7,TRBV24-1,TRBD1,TGTGCCACCAGTGACTCCGGACAGGGTACCTACGAGCAGTACTTC,CATSDSGQGTYEQYF
.,TRBJ1-2,TRBV12-3/TRBV12-4,.,TGTGCCTCTTGTGGGGCAGGGCTACGCAACTATGGCTACACCTTC,CASCGAGLRNYGYTF
.,TRBJ1-2,TRBV5-5,.,TGTGCCAGCAGCTTGGAGGGGCTCAATGGCTACACCTTC,CASSLEGLNGYTF
many,TRBJ1-2,TRBV5-6,TRBD1,TGTGCCAGCAGCTTGGGGGACAGCTATGGCTACACCTTC,CASSLGDSYGYTF
.,TRBJ1-2,TRBV12-3/TRBV12-4,.,TGTGCCAGCAGTTCTCCGGGGCGGAGTGGAGGCTACACCTTC,CASSSPGRSGGYTF
.,TRBJ1-1,TRBV30,.,TGTGCCTGGAATGATCAATCAGAGACTCTCCCAGCTTTCTTT,CAWNDQSETLPAFF
.,TRBJ1-6,TRBV6-5,.,TGTGCCAGCAGTTACGCCCGGGGGCGGATCGGGGGGTCACCCCTCCACTTT,CASSYARGRIGGSPLHF
once,TRBJ2-5,TRBV12-3/TRBV12-4,.,TGTGCCAGCAGTCCTGACCACCAAGGGACCCAGTACTTC,CASSPDHQGTQYF
.,TRBJ2-3,TRBV5-1,.,TGCGCCAGCAGCCCCGGACGTGCTAGCACAGATACGCAGTATTTT,CASSPGRASTDTQYF
.,TRBJ2-2,TRBV20-1,.,TGCAGTGCTAGAACTGGCCCCGGGGAGCTGTTTTTT,CSARTGPGELFF
.,TRBJ1-1,TRBV7-9,.,TGTGCCAACAGCTTAATGGGTGGGGGGACTGAAGCTTTCTTT,CANSLMGGGTEAFF
.,TRBJ2-4,TRBV7-9,.,TGTGCCAGCAGCTGGACGATGAGAGACATTCAGTACTTC,CASSWTMRDIQYF
few,TRBJ1-2,TRBV4-1,.,TGCGCCAGCAGCCGTGTTTATAACAATGGCTACACCTTC,CASSRVYNNGYTF
few,TRBJ2-7,TRBV10-3,TRBD1,TGTGCCATCTCGGGACAGGGGCTCTACGAGCAGTACTTC,CAISGQGLYEQYF
.,TRBJ2-7,TRBV20-1,TRBD2,TGCAGTGCCGCCGGGACTAGCGCGTACGAGCAGTACTTC,CSAAGTSAYEQYF
.,TRBJ2-1,TRBV5-1,.,TGCGCCAGCAGCTTGTTGGGATACCACAATGAGCAGTTCTTC,CASSLLGYHNEQFF
.,TRBJ2-1,TRBV29-1,.,TGCAGCGTTCGTCGGCAGGGGAGCTCCTACAATGAGCAGTTCTTC,CSVRRQGSSYNEQFF
.,TRBJ1-2,TRBV7-9,TRBD1,TGTGCCAGCAGTTTGGGACAGGGGGCCCAAGACTATGGCTACACCTTC,CASSLGQGAQDYGYTF
.,TRBJ2-1,TRBV11-3,TRBD2,TGTGCCAGCAGCTTAGATCCGTATAGCGGGACCTACAATGAGCAGTTCTTC,CASSLDPYSGTYNEQFF
.,TRBJ2-1,TRBV29-1,TRBD2,TGCAGCGTTTCCCGGACAATTGGACTAGCGATCAACACAAAGGAGTCCTACAATGAGCAGTTCTTC,CSVSRTIGLAINTKESYNEQFF
few,TRBJ1-2,TRBV11-3,.,TGTGCCAGCAGCTCAACCGGGAGGGACGATGGCTACACCTTC,CASSSTGRDDGYTF
few,TRBJ2-1,TRBV5-1,.,TGCGCCAGCAGCTTGGAGAGGGACGGCTACAATGAGCAGTTCTTC,CASSLERDGYNEQFF
.,TRBJ2-5,TRBV5-1,TRBD2,TGCGCCAGCAGAAGACTAGCGGGACAAGAGACCCAGTACTTC,CASRRLAGQETQYF
few,TRBJ2-3,TRBV12-3/TRBV12-4,.,TGTGCCAGCAGTCCCCACCGTGGCGATACGCAGTATTTT,CASSPHRGDTQYF
.,TRBJ1-2,TRBV6-6,.,TGTGCCAGCAGTTACGGGCCCTCATACTATGGCTACACCTTC,CASSYGPSYYGYTF
few,TRBJ2-6,TRBV4-1,.,TGCGCCAGCAGCCAAGCGAGCGCTACTGGGGCCAACGTCCTGACTTTC,CASSQASATGANVLTF
.,TRBJ2-7,TRBV12-3/TRBV12-4,TRBD1,TGTGCCAGCAGCGATAGGACAGGGCGGAACGAGCAGTACTTC,CASSDRTGRNEQYF
.,TRBJ2-5,TRBV29-1,.,TGCAGCGTTGACAGCCCCTCTCCCCCACAAGAGACCCAGTACTTC,CSVDSPSPPQETQYF
.,TRBJ2-7,TRBV7-9,.,TGTGCCAGCAGCCCGACCTCTGGGCCAACCTACGAGCAGTACTTC,CASSPTSGPTYEQYF
.,TRBJ2-1,TRBV7-9,TRBD2,TGTGCCAGCGGATCTAGCGGGGCCCACAGTGAGCAGTTCTTC,CASGSSGAHSEQFF
few,TRBJ2-1,TRBV20-1,TRBD1,TGCAGTGCTAGAGATCCTGGACAGGGTAATGAGCAGTTCTTC,CSARDPGQGNEQFF
.,TRBJ2-6,TRBV27,TRBD2,TGTGCCAGCAGTTTGAGCTCTAGCGGGAGATCGGCCAACGTCCTGACTTTC,CASSLSSSGRSANVLTF
.,TRBJ2-5,TRBV6-5,TRBD2,TGTGCCAGCGGGTCAGGTGGACTAGCGGGGCAGCAGTACTTC,CASGSGGLAGQQYF
few,TRBJ2-7,TRBV9,.,TGTGCCAGCAGCGTAGTATTTGGCGAGCAGTACTTC,CASSVVFGEQYF
.,TRBJ1-1,TRBV12-3/TRBV12-4,.,TGTGCCAGCAGTACGACACAGAACACTGAAGCTTTCTTT,CASSTTQNTEAFF
.,TRBJ2-7,TRBV4-1,.,TGCGCCAGCAGCCATGTGACCGGGGGCTCCTACGAGCAGTACTTC,CASSHVTGGSYEQYF
many,TRBJ2-1,TRBV29-1,.,TGCAGCGCTCGACCCGGCAGTGGGAATGAGCAGTTCTTC,CSARPGSGNEQFF
.,TRBJ2-5,TRBV25-1,TRBD1,TGTGCCAGCAGTGAATTCACAGGGGCTTCACAAGAGACCCAGTACTTC,CASSEFTGASQETQYF
.,TRBJ2-1,TRBV7-9,.,TGTGCCAGCAGCTCCCGTGACAGAAATTGGTATGAGCAGTTCTTC,CASSSRDRNWYEQFF
once,TRBJ2-1,TRBV10-3,.,TGTGCCATCAGATATAGCGACGTTTACAATGGGCAGTTCTTC,CAIRYSDVYNGQFF
.,TRBJ2-5,TRBV7-9,.,TGTGCCAGCAGCTTATGGACAGAGCAAGAGACCCAGTACTTC,CASSLWTEQETQYF
.,TRBJ1-2,TRBV4-1,.,TGCGCCAGCAGCCAAGGAGGGTACTATGGCTACACCTTC,CASSQGGYYGYTF
.,TRBJ1-1,TRBV6-6,TRBD1,TGTGCCAGCAGTCAGGACAGGGGAGGAACTGAAGCTTTCTTT,CASSQDRGGTEAFF
.,TRBJ2-1,TRBV6-1,TRBD2,TGTGCCAGCAGTGAACTAAGCGGGGCTGAGCAGTTCTTC,CASSELSGAEQFF
.,TRBJ2-7,TRBV7-8,TRBD1,TGTGCCAGCAGCTTAGCGACAGGGGGCACTCTCTACGAGCAGTACTTC,CASSLATGGTLYEQYF